This T cell receptor (beta chain) was recorded in a study of blood T cell repertoires in COVID-19. About the study: The samples span acute and convalescent COVID-19 from the United States, Italy and Spain. T cells, B-cell-depleted T cells, or PBMCs supplied cDNA or gDNA.

Donors were grouped by their self-reported clinical history. Two negative PCRs, clearance, or symptom resolution had been documented for recovered Cohort 3 donors. Using immunoSEQ multiplex PCR, the repertoire was profiled, and TCRdb retains in-frame clones only, with some absent. The profile covers approximately 440,000 clones, with about 90% appearing a single time and approximately 0.55% taken by the ten largest. V was pared by 1 base and J by 2 bases, with 9 bases of the junction left unmatched. The V gene's germline CDR1 is LGHNA and CDR2 YNFKEQ. This CDR3 spans 20 amino acids. The material sequenced was PBMCs or T cells enriched from blood (not recorded which). The clonotype originates from a young man who had recovered from COVID-19. This chain connects TRBV4-2 to TRBJ2-6, with 12 bases identical to TRBD2. CDR3: CASSQGGSSGRAAGANVLTF. The DNA of the CDR3 is TGTGCCAGCAGCCAAGGGGGGTCTAGCGGGAGGGCCGCTGGGGCCAACGTCCTGACTTTC.